This paragraph covers one T cell receptor beta chain sequence. Its antigen is unknown. The entry originates in a study of beta chain features in type 1 diabetes. Study-wide results and caveats: More deletions and fewer insertions at VDJ junctions were seen in type 1 diabetes patients. Whether TCRB rearrangement is influenced by HLA type was left unresolved in this analysis. A moderate, significant TCRB CDR3 shortening appeared in type 1 diabetes across four CD4+ subsets.

The sequenced template was cDNA made from the entire isolated RNA. Here immunoSEQ multiplex PCR was the method, and the copy in TCRdb shows in-frame clones only, minus some. This table has about 740,000 clones, about an eighth appearing once. Trimming cost V 6 bases and J 1 base, with 10 bases left between them. CDR3 length equals 14 residues. Germline V gene data show CDR1 as SNHLY and CDR2 as FYNNEI. This TCR came from a man aged 18 to 30 with type 1 diabetes. The rearrangement uses TRBV2 and TRBJ1-5; D is possibly TRBD1 (6 bases). The sequenced material came from naive CD4+ T cells from blood. The CDR3 bases are TGTGCCAGCAGAGTGGACAGCAGCAATCAGCCCCAGCATTTT. Residues: CASRVDSSNQPQHF.